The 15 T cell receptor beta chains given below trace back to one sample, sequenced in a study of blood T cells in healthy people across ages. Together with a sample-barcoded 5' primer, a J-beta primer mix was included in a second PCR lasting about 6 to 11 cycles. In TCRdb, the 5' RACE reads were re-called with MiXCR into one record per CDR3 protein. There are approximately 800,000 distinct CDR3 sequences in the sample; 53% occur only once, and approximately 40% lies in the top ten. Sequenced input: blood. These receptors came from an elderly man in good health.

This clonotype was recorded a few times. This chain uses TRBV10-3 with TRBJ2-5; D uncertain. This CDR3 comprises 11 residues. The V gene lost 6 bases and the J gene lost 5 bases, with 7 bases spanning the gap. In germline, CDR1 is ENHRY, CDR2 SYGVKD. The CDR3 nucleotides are TGTGCCATCAGAGGCGGCGAGACCCAGTACTTC. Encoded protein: CAIRGGETQYF.

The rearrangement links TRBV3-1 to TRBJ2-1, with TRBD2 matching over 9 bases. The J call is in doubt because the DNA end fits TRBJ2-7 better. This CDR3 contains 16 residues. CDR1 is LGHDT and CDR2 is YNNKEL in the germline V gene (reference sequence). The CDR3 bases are TGTGCCAGCAGCCCTAGCGGGACGAGCTCCTACAATGAGCAGTACTTC. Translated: CASSPSGTSSYNEQYF.

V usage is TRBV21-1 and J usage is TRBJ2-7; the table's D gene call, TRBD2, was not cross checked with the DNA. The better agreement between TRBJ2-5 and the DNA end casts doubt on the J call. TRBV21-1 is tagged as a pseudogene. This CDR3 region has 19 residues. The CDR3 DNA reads TGTGCCAGCAGCAAAGCTGGACTAGCGGGAGGCCCGTCCCCAGAGACCCAGTACTTC. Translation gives CASSKAGLAGGPSPETQYF.

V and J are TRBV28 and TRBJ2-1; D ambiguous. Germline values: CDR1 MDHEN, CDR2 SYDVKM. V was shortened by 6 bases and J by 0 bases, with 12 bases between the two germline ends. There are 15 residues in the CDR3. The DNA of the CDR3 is TGTGCCAGCAGCCAAGACGTGAGCTCCTACAATGAGCAGTTCTTC. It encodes CASSQDVSSYNEQFF.

The CDR3 loop reads CATSRVTTSSYEQYF. CDR3 in DNA: TGTGCCACCAGCAGAGTTACGACTAGCTCCTACGAGCAGTACTTC. The J gene is TRBJ2-7, the V gene TRBV15; D perhaps matches TRBD2 (6 bases). The CDR3 runs 15 residues. V was pared by 1 base and J by 0 bases, with 10 bases between. Per the germline V gene, CDR1 is LNHNV and CDR2 is YYDKDF (reference sequence).

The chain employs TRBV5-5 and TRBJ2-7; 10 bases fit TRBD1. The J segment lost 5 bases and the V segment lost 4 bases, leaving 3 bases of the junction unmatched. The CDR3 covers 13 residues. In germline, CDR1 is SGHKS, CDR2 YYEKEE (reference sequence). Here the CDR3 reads CASSVGQGNEQYF. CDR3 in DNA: TGTGCCAGCAGCGTGGGACAGGGGAACGAGCAGTACTTC.

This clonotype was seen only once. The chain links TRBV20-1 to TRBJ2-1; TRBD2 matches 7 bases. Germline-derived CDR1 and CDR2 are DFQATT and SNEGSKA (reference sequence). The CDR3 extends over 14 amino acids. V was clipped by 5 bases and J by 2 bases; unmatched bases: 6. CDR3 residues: CSARSGKTYNEQFF. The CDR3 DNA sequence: TGCAGTGCTCGGAGCGGGAAAACCTACAATGAGCAGTTCTTC.

CDR3 protein: CASAFVGLASYEQYF. The CDR3 region has the DNA TGTGCCAGTGCGTTTGTGGGACTAGCGTCCTACGAGCAGTACTTC. The chain employs TRBV7-9 and TRBJ2-7; 10 bases match TRBD2. CDR3 length: 15 residues. Unmatched junction bases numbered 9, after V lost 9 bases and J lost 1 base. The V gene's germline CDR1 is SEHNR and CDR2 FQNEAQ (reference sequence).

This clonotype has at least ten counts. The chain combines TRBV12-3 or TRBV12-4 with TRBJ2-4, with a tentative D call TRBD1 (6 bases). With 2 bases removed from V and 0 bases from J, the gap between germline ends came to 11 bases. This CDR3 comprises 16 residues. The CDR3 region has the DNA TGTGCCAGCAGTTTAACAGGGCGGTTAGCCAAAAACATTCAGTACTTC. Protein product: CASSLTGRLAKNIQYF.

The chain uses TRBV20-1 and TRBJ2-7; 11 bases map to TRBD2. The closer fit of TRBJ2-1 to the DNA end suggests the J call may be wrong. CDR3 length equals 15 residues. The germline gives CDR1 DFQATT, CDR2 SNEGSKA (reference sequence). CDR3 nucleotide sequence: TGCAGTGCTAGATTTCGCCTAGCGGGAGGCCGGGAGCAGTTCTTC. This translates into CSARFRLAGGREQFF.

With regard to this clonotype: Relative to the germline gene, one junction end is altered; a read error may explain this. Here the CDR3 DNA reads TGTGCCAGTAGTTACGGGGACAGCGGGCGGTCACCCCTCCACTTT. Translated: CASSYGDSGRSPLHF. The chain couples TRBV6-2 or TRBV6-3 to TRBJ1-6; TRBD1 agrees at 7 bases. There are 15 residues in the CDR3. Germline V gives CDR1 MNHEY, CDR2 SVGEGT.

DNA of the CDR3: TGTGCCAGCAGCTTAGCACTAGCGGGACGGGGGTCGATCACAGATACGCAGTATTTT. Protein sequence: CASSLALAGRGSITDTQYF. The V and J genes are TRBV7-2 and TRBJ2-3; 10 nucleotides align to TRBD2. Germline CDR1 reads SGHTA; CDR2 reads FQGNSA. Losses at the gene ends were 0 bases for V and 2 bases for J; bases not matched to a gene: 11. CDR3 length equals 19 residues.

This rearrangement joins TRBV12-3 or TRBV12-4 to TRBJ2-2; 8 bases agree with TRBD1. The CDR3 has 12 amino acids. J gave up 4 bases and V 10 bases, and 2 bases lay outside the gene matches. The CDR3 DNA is TGTGCCATCGACAGGGGCACCGGGGAGCTGTTTTTT. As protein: CAIDRGTGELFF.

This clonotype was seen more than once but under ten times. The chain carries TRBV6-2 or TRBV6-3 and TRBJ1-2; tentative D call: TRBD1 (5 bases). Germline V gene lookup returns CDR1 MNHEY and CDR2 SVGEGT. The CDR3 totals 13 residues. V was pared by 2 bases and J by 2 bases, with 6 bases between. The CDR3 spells CASSYRDNYGYTF. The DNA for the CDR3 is TGTGCCAGCAGTTACAGGGACAACTATGGCTACACCTTC.

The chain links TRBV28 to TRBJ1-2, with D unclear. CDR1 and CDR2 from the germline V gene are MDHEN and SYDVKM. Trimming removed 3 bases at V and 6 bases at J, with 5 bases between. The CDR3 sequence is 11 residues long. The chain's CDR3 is CASSFLNGYTF. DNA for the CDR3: TGTGCCAGCAGTTTCCTTAATGGCTACACCTTC.